The 31 T cell receptor beta chains listed next were all sequenced from one sample in a study of blood T cells in healthy people across ages. Through a sample-barcoded 5' primer and a J-beta primer mix, a second PCR was run for roughly 6 to 12 cycles. TCRdb processed the 5' RACE reads anew with MiXCR; each CDR3 protein has one entry. The sample records 800,000 to 950,000 distinct CDR3 sequences, 25% to 30% being singletons. This sample also belongs to another study, concerning T cells of mothers and their children.

Sequenced input: blood. The receptors were gathered from a woman aged 40 to 55 in good health.

In this sample, this clonotype turned up a few times. The gene calls are TRBV24-1 and TRBJ2-7; 9 bases agree with TRBD1. CDR3 length: 15 amino acids. Germline V gene data show CDR1 as KGHDR and CDR2 as SFDVKD. Germline trimming cut 3 bases from V and 2 bases from J; bases unmatched to any gene: 4. This CDR3 is CATSDPGTGTYEQYF. DNA for the CDR3: TGTGCCACCAGTGATCCCGGGACAGGGACCTACGAGCAGTACTTC.

A few counts support this clonotype. The chain recombines TRBV10-3 with TRBJ2-7; 7 bases match TRBD1. The CDR3 has 14 residues. The junction had 2 bases not matched to a gene; V was cut back by 0 bases and J by 3 bases. Germline V gene data show CDR1 as ENHRY and CDR2 as SYGVKD. For the CDR3, the DNA is TGTGCCATCAGTGAGTCGGGACAGAACTACGAGCAGTACTTC. Translated: CAISESGQNYEQYF.

At least ten counts were recorded for this clonotype. The V gene is TRBV25-1, the J gene TRBJ2-5; TRBD2 aligns across 8 bases. The trim removed 7 bases at V and 2 bases at J, leaving 6 bases unmatched. Germline CDR1 reads MGHDK; CDR2 reads SYGVNS. The CDR3 length is 14 residues. This CDR3 reads CASNPGGKQETQYF. The CDR3, as DNA: TGTGCCAGCAACCCGGGGGGGAAACAAGAGACCCAGTACTTC.

This clonotype was seen only a few times. V gene TRBV9 combines with J gene TRBJ2-7; D is unresolved. The germline CDR1 and CDR2 sequences are SGDLS and YYNGEE. CDR3 length: 14 amino acids. V lost 0 bases and J lost 0, with 7 bases in between. The CDR3 region has the DNA TGTGCCAGCAGCGTAGAAGGGCTCTCCTACGAGCAGTACTTC. This encodes CASSVEGLSYEQYF. The full variable domain, rest sourced from reference TRBV9 and TRBJ2-7, is DSGVTQTPKHLITATGQRVTLRCSPRSGDLSVYWYQQSLDQGLQFLIQYYNGEERAKGNILERFSAQQFPDLHSELNLSSLELGDSALYFCASSVEGLSYEQYFGPGTRLTVT.

This clonotype was recorded a few times. This chain uses TRBV7-2 with TRBJ2-7; no clear D gene. This CDR3 is 14 amino acids long. V dropped 3 bases and J dropped 0 bases, with 9 bases sitting between them. Germline CDR1 is SGHTA and CDR2 is FQGNSA. The CDR3 loop is CASSFEHSSYEQYF. In nucleotides, the CDR3 is TGTGCCAGCAGCTTTGAGCACAGCTCCTACGAGCAGTACTTC.

The chain links TRBV9 to TRBJ2-7; tentative D call: TRBD1 (5 bases). Gene TRBJ2-5 matches the end of the DNA better, so the J call may be wrong. Germline CDR1 is SGDLS and CDR2 is YYNGEE. The CDR3 is made up of 12 amino acids. The CDR3 nucleotides read TGTGCCAGCAGGGGGCCGTCGGAGACCCAGTACTTC. This translates into CASRGPSETQYF.

This rearrangement joins TRBV5-6 to TRBJ1-1; D not certain. CDR3 length: 14 residues. Germline values: CDR1 SGHDT, CDR2 YYEEEE. Trimming removed 0 bases from V and 3 bases from J, with 9 bases in between. The CDR3 DNA reads TGTGCCAGCAGCTTGGGCCCAAGGGACACTGAAGCTTTCTTT. Translation: CASSLGPRDTEAFF.

As to this clonotype: One end of the junction varies from germline; a read error may be responsible. The chain recombines TRBV29-1 with TRBJ1-1, with D tentatively TRBD1 (5 bases). The CDR3 has 14 amino acids. Germline CDR1 is SQVTM and CDR2 is ANQGSEA. The CDR3 sequence: CSVIDEGLNTETFF. CDR3 bases: TGCAGCGTGATAGATGAGGGGTTGAACACTGAAACTTTCTTT.

This clonotype has at least ten counts. The gene calls are TRBV20-1 and TRBJ2-7; 9 nucleotides agree with TRBD1. The germline V gene encodes CDR1 DFQATT and CDR2 SNEGSKA (reference sequence). The V segment lost 4 bases and the J segment 4 bases; nucleotides outside the gene matches: 5. The CDR3 totals 13 residues. The CDR3 sequence is CSATWTGAYEQYF. The CDR3 coding sequence is TGCAGTGCTACCTGGACAGGGGCTTACGAGCAGTACTTC.

The chain links TRBV6-5 to TRBJ2-7; D is possibly TRBD1 (6 bases). CDR1 and CDR2 (germline): MNHEY, SVGAGI. The V and J ends lost 9 bases and 2 bases respectively, with 20 bases between them. The CDR3 contains 15 residues. In DNA, the CDR3 is TGTGCCAGTCGGACCGGGACAACGGGACCCTACGAGCAGTACTTC. This codes for CASRTGTTGPYEQYF.

The chain couples TRBV7-2 to TRBJ2-7, with D uncertain. The V and J ends lost 4 bases and 0 bases respectively, with 10 bases between them. There are 14 residues in the CDR3. Germline CDR1 SGHTA, CDR2 FQGNSA. The CDR3 region has the DNA TGTGCCAGCAGCTCTGACACTTTCTCCTACGAGCAGTACTTC. The encoded protein is CASSSDTFSYEQYF.

The table lists this clonotype with many counts. The chain recombines TRBV12-3 or TRBV12-4 with TRBJ2-3, with 11 bases that match TRBD2. The V and J ends lost 4 bases and 6 bases, in that order; junction bases with no gene match: 3. The CDR3 spans 14 residues. The CDR3 reads CASSSSGGLDTQYF. CDR3 sequence (DNA): TGTGCCAGCAGTTCTAGCGGGGGGTTGGATACGCAGTATTTT.

This clonotype came up a few times. The CDR3 protein is CASTSGLAGLGDTQYF. In nucleotides, the CDR3 is TGTGCCAGCACCTCCGGACTAGCGGGTTTGGGAGATACGCAGTATTTT. This rearrangement joins TRBV12-3 or TRBV12-4 to TRBJ2-3, with 11 bases that match TRBD2. The CDR3 is 16 residues long. Germline trimming cut 7 bases from V and 5 bases from J; bases unmatched to any gene: 11.

The V and J genes are TRBV7-9 and TRBJ2-2, with TRBD2 matching 7 bases. This CDR3 contains 16 residues. V shed 4 bases, J shed 2 bases, and the junction held 7 bases outside the gene matches. Germline V CDR1 and CDR2: SEHNR, FQNEAQ (reference sequence). The CDR3: CASSSPAGFNTGELFF. The DNA of the CDR3 is TGTGCCAGCAGCTCCCCAGCGGGGTTTAACACCGGGGAGCTGTTTTTT.

There are many counts of this clonotype. The genes are TRBV5-1 and TRBJ1-6; a weak D match, TRBD1 (6 bases). CDR3 size: 14 residues. The germline CDR1 and CDR2 sequences are SGHRS and YFSETQ. The germline V and J ends were trimmed by 0 bases and 7 bases, with 8 bases remaining between them. In DNA form, the CDR3 reads TGCGCCAGCAGCTTGGTCAGGGGAAATTCACCCCTCCACTTT. Residues: CASSLVRGNSPLHF. Complete variable domain (other parts from reference TRBV5-1 and TRBJ1-6): KAGVTQTPRYLIKTRGQQVTLSCSPISGHRSVSWYQQTPGQGLQFLFEYFSETQRNKGNFPGRFSGRQFSNSRSEMNVSTLELGDSALYLCASSLVRGNSPLHFGNGTRLTVT.

This clonotype was seen at least ten times. This chain uses TRBV4-3 with TRBJ1-1, with D possibly matching TRBD1 (6 bases). V was shortened by 8 bases and J by 1 base, with 11 bases between the two germline ends. The CDR3 is 13 amino acids. The germline V gene has CDR1 LGHNA and CDR2 YSLEER. The CDR3 nucleotides read TGCGCCAGCGGAGGGGGTAGGAACACTGAAGCTTTCTTT. It specifies CASGGGRNTEAFF.

In the case of this clonotype: A read error may explain this, as a much larger clone is one base away. The genes are TRBV7-8 and TRBJ2-1; unclear D gene. Trimming took 2 bases from V and 2 from J, leaving 13 bases between them. CDR3 length: 16 residues. The germline V gene has CDR1 SGHVS and CDR2 FQNEAQ. The CDR3 DNA follows: TGTGCCAGCAGCTTAAAAAGGGTTCTCACCTACAATGAGCAGTTCTTC. Translating gives CASSLKRVLTYNEQFF.

This clonotype was observed a handful of times. The chain has TRBV5-1 and TRBJ2-1; 7 positions agree with TRBD1. The J segment lost 7 bases and the V segment lost 4 bases, leaving 11 bases of the junction unmatched. Germline CDR1 and CDR2: SGHRS and YFSETQ. This CDR3 contains 15 residues. CDR3 nucleotide sequence: TGCGCCAGCAGCCCACAGTCGGGACAGTTAAATGAGCAGTTCTTC. Translation gives CASSPQSGQLNEQFF.

The rearrangement links TRBV11-3 to TRBJ2-1; D remains ambiguous. Germline V gives CDR1 SGHNT, CDR2 YENEEA. V lost 5 bases and J 5 bases, leaving 13 bases between the germline ends. CDR3 length: 14 amino acids. This chain's CDR3 is CASSPSSPHNEQFF. The CDR3 nucleotides read TGTGCCAGCAGCCCCAGCAGCCCCCACAATGAGCAGTTCTTC.

This clonotype has more than one count but fewer than ten. The J gene is TRBJ2-7, the V gene TRBV28, with 10 bases identical to TRBD2. The germline CDR1 and CDR2 sequences are MDHEN and SYDVKM. J lost 3 bases, V lost 6 bases, and 8 bases had no gene match. The CDR3 is 15 residues long. The CDR3 DNA is TGTGCCAGCAGCCGAGCGGGGGGGCCTTTCTACGAGCAGTACTTC. It specifies CASSRAGGPFYEQYF.

This clonotype was picked up a small number of times. The chain combines TRBV6-4 with TRBJ2-4; 10 bases map to TRBD2. After removal of 3 bases from V and 13 bases from J, the junction contained 12 bases not matched to a gene. The CDR3 runs 15 residues. CDR1 is MRHNA and CDR2 is SNTAGT in the germline V gene. The CDR3, as DNA: TGTGCCAGCAGTGAAGGGACTAGCGAATACAATGAGCAGTACTTC. Amino acid sequence: CASSEGTSEYNEQYF.

The chain has TRBV4-3 and TRBJ1-2; no clear D. The germline gives CDR1 LGHNA, CDR2 YSLEER. Trimming removed 8 bases at V and 4 bases at J, with 20 bases between. The CDR3 contains 15 residues. DNA of the CDR3: TGCGCCAGCGCCTCCGTTGGCACCGGCATCTATGGCTACACCTTC. Protein product: CASASVGTGIYGYTF.

The V call is TRBV10-3, the J call TRBJ1-1; D unresolved. Looked up from germline, CDR1 is ENHRY and CDR2 is SYGVKD. The CDR3 is made up of 13 amino acids. V was cut by 7 bases and J by 0 bases, with 9 bases left in between. In DNA, the CDR3 is TGTGCCATCACGGCAGGCTTGAACACTGAAGCTTTCTTT. Its protein product is CAITAGLNTEAFF.

This clonotype was found once. V and J are TRBV12-3 or TRBV12-4 and TRBJ1-5; D may be TRBD1 (5 bases). The CDR3 is 12 residues long. The V and J ends lost 5 bases and 14 bases respectively, with 16 bases between them. Here the CDR3 DNA reads TGTGCCAGCAGTCTACGGGACGGCTACGAGCATTTT. This sequence encodes CASSLRDGYEHF.

The V and J genes are TRBV29-1 and TRBJ2-1; tentative D call: TRBD2 (5 bases). The CDR3 extends over 11 amino acids. Germline values: CDR1 SQVTM, CDR2 ANQGSEA. Trimming took 7 bases from V and 8 from J, leaving 12 bases between them. The CDR3 here is CSERTGDEQFF. The CDR3, as DNA: TGCAGCGAAAGGACTGGCGATGAGCAGTTCTTC.

A remark on this clonotype: An end of the junction does not agree with germline; a read error may underlie this. The J gene is TRBJ2-4, the V gene TRBV7-2, with 7 bases identical to TRBD1. The germline CDR1 and CDR2 sequences are SGHTA and FQGNSA. This CDR3 contains 14 residues. The CDR3 DNA sequence: TGTGCCAACAGCTCGACGACAGGGTTCGGCATTCAGTACTTC. Translated: CANSSTTGFGIQYF.

This clonotype was observed a single time. The CDR3 protein is CASSEFSGAQETQYF. CDR3 bases: TGTGCCAGCAGTGAATTTAGCGGGGCCCAAGAGACCCAGTACTTC. The chain links TRBV25-1 to TRBJ2-5; 8 nucleotides line up with TRBD2. The CDR3 covers 15 residues. The trim removed 1 base at V and 1 base at J, leaving 2 bases unmatched. CDR1 and CDR2 (germline): MGHDK, SYGVNS.

The chain recombines TRBV7-9 with TRBJ2-2; no definite D call. CDR3 length: 16 amino acids. Trimming stripped 3 bases from V and 0 bases from J, with 11 bases between. Germline V gene lookup returns CDR1 SEHNR and CDR2 FQNEAQ (reference sequence). The CDR3: CASSFGRGANTGELFF. The CDR3 DNA follows: TGTGCCAGCAGCTTCGGTCGTGGGGCGAACACCGGGGAGCTGTTTTTT.

This clonotype was seen repeatedly, ten times or more. The chain uses TRBV10-3 and TRBJ2-7; TRBD2 matches 10 bases. With 2 bases clipped from V and 6 bases from J, the junction kept 10 bases outside the gene matches. The CDR3 sequence is 16 residues long. CDR1 is ENHRY and CDR2 is SYGVKD in the germline V gene. CDR3 nucleotides: TGTGCCATCAGTGAGCCAGCGGGGGGGCCTGAGGGCGAGCAGTACTTC. Protein sequence: CAISEPAGGPEGEQYF.

The V gene is TRBV10-3, the J gene TRBJ1-5; weak D call: TRBD1 (6 bases). From germline, CDR1 is ENHRY and CDR2 SYGVKD. The CDR3 runs 16 residues. The V and J ends lost 3 bases and 0 bases respectively, with 12 bases between them. CDR3 amino acids: CAISDPGQNSNQPQHF. CDR3 sequence (DNA): TGTGCCATCAGTGACCCAGGACAGAATAGCAATCAGCCCCAGCATTTT.

This clonotype was counted at least ten times. The CDR3, as DNA: TGTGCCAGCAGTCCGGGTTCGCTATATGGCTACACCTTC. Its protein product is CASSPGSLYGYTF. The V and J genes are TRBV11-2 and TRBJ1-2; D is uncertain. CDR3 length equals 13 residues. Germline CDR1 SGHAT, CDR2 FQNNGV. V lost 6 bases and J lost 5, with 13 bases in between.